This is a list of T cell receptor beta chains from one sample in a study of shared clonotypes between healthy human individuals. Using immunoSEQ multiplex PCR, the repertoire was profiled, and TCRdb retains in-frame clones only, with some absent. The repertoire has hundreds of thousands of clones, 95% to 97% of them found once; the top ten carry 0.32%. Source material: memory CD8+ T cells sorted from blood. All receptors derive from a man aged 30-40 years in good health. CDR3s include the opening cysteine and the closing phenylalanine or tryptophan. Each record gives: CDR3 protein, CDR3 DNA, V gene, clone size, J gene, CDR3 length, D gene. A D gene is named only where the DNA matches it firmly. The size field is filled for only some rows; it gives once, few, many or a size class.

CDR3aa: CASSRASISETDTQYF; CDR3nt: TGTGCCAGCAGCCGTGCCAGTATTTCCGAAACAGATACGCAGTATTTT; v_gene: TRBV7-9; abundance: .; j_gene: TRBJ2-3; len: 16; d_gene: .
CDR3aa: CASSDGGPGNTIYF; CDR3nt: TGTGCCAGCAGTGACGGGGGGCCTGGAAACACCATATATTTT; v_gene: TRBV25-1; abundance: .; j_gene: TRBJ1-3; len: 14; d_gene: .
CDR3aa: CAWSVGWGGRIDEQYF; CDR3nt: TGTGCCTGGAGTGTAGGGTGGGGCGGGAGGATCGACGAGCAGTACTTC; v_gene: TRBV30; abundance: .; j_gene: TRBJ2-7; len: 16; d_gene: TRBD2
CDR3aa: CASSDWTGDTDTQYF; CDR3nt: TGTGCCAGCAGTGACTGGACAGGGGACACAGATACGCAGTATTTT; v_gene: TRBV6-1; abundance: .; j_gene: TRBJ2-3; len: 15; d_gene: TRBD1
CDR3aa: CAWSSQGLWELFF; CDR3nt: TGTGCCTGGAGCTCCCAAGGATTATGGGAGCTGTTTTTT; v_gene: TRBV30; abundance: .; j_gene: TRBJ2-2; len: 13; d_gene: .
CDR3aa: CASSSRPADTQYF; CDR3nt: TGTGCCAGCAGCTCCCGACCGGCAGATACGCAGTATTTT; v_gene: TRBV9; abundance: .; j_gene: TRBJ2-3; len: 13; d_gene: .
CDR3aa: CASSPGTGRTEAFF; CDR3nt: TGTGCCAGCAGCCCCGGGACAGGGAGAACTGAAGCTTTCTTT; v_gene: TRBV11-2; abundance: .; j_gene: TRBJ1-1; len: 14; d_gene: TRBD1
CDR3aa: CASSFGQRSTDTQYF; CDR3nt: TGTGCCAGCAGCTTTGGACAACGAAGCACAGATACGCAGTATTTT; v_gene: TRBV5-6; abundance: once; j_gene: TRBJ2-3; len: 15; d_gene: .
CDR3aa: CASSVEGLPRDTQYF; CDR3nt: TGTGCCAGCAGCGTAGAGGGACTCCCTCGGGATACGCAGTATTTT; v_gene: TRBV9; abundance: .; j_gene: TRBJ2-3; len: 15; d_gene: .
CDR3aa: CASSLGGLVGEQFF; CDR3nt: TGTGCCAGCAGTTTGGGGGGACTAGTCGGTGAGCAGTTCTTC; v_gene: TRBV28; abundance: few; j_gene: TRBJ2-1; len: 14; d_gene: TRBD2
CDR3aa: CASSDKNNQPQHF; CDR3nt: TGTGCCAGCAGCGACAAAAACAATCAGCCCCAGCATTTT; v_gene: TRBV7-9; abundance: .; j_gene: TRBJ1-5; len: 13; d_gene: .
CDR3aa: CSVSGTESYNEQFF; CDR3nt: TGCAGCGTCTCCGGGACAGAGTCCTACAATGAGCAGTTCTTC; v_gene: TRBV29-1; abundance: .; j_gene: TRBJ2-1; len: 14; d_gene: TRBD1
CDR3aa: CASSEYGQFSYEQYF; CDR3nt: TGTGCCAGCAGTGAATACGGACAGTTCTCCTACGAGCAGTACTTC; v_gene: TRBV25-1; abundance: .; j_gene: TRBJ2-7; len: 15; d_gene: .
CDR3aa: CASSSLRELFF; CDR3nt: TGTGCCAGCAGTTCACTAAGGGAGCTGTTTTTT; v_gene: TRBV28; abundance: .; j_gene: TRBJ2-2; len: 11; d_gene: .
CDR3aa: CASSTSRYTDTQYF; CDR3nt: TGTGCCAGCAGCACAAGTAGGTACACAGATACGCAGTATTTT; v_gene: TRBV11-2; abundance: .; j_gene: TRBJ2-3; len: 14; d_gene: .
CDR3aa: CASTGDGYEQYF; CDR3nt: TGTGCCAGCACGGGGGACGGCTACGAGCAGTACTTC; v_gene: TRBV25-1; abundance: .; j_gene: TRBJ2-7; len: 12; d_gene: .
CDR3aa: CASSMDRETSGIYNEQFF; CDR3nt: TGTGCCAGCAGTATGGACAGGGAAACTAGCGGGATCTACAATGAGCAGTTCTTC; v_gene: TRBV27; abundance: .; j_gene: TRBJ2-1; len: 18; d_gene: TRBD2
CDR3aa: CASSYYYGANEKLFF; CDR3nt: TGTGCCAGCAGTTACTATTACGGGGCTAATGAAAAACTGTTTTTT; v_gene: TRBV6-5; abundance: .; j_gene: TRBJ1-4; len: 15; d_gene: .
CDR3aa: CASGRLGAYNEQFF; CDR3nt: TGTGCCAGCGGTAGACTAGGGGCCTACAATGAGCAGTTCTTC; v_gene: TRBV27; abundance: .; j_gene: TRBJ2-1; len: 14; d_gene: .
CDR3aa: CASSQGSEQYF; CDR3nt: TGTGCCAGCAGCCAGGGAAGCGAGCAGTACTTC; v_gene: TRBV4-2; abundance: .; j_gene: TRBJ2-7; len: 11; d_gene: .
CDR3aa: CASSVVGGLAGEQFF; CDR3nt: TGTGCCAGCAGCGTAGTGGGGGGACTAGCGGGAGAGCAGTTCTTC; v_gene: TRBV9; abundance: .; j_gene: TRBJ2-1; len: 15; d_gene: TRBD2
CDR3aa: CATSRKVSQRDNTIYF; CDR3nt: TGTGCCACCAGCAGAAAAGTGTCCCAGAGGGACAACACCATATATTTT; v_gene: TRBV15; abundance: once; j_gene: TRBJ1-3; len: 16; d_gene: .
CDR3aa: CASKKRGSYGELFF; CDR3nt: TGTGCCAGCAAAAAGCGGGGTAGCTACGGGGAGCTGTTTTTT; v_gene: TRBV7-9; abundance: .; j_gene: TRBJ2-2; len: 14; d_gene: TRBD2
CDR3aa: CASSLWGKQYF; CDR3nt: TGTGCCAGCAGTTTATGGGGCAAGCAGTACTTC; v_gene: TRBV28; abundance: .; j_gene: TRBJ2-7; len: 11; d_gene: .
CDR3aa: CASSRSTREYGYTF; CDR3nt: TGTGCCAGCAGCCGGAGCACAAGGGAGTACGGCTACACCTTC; v_gene: TRBV14; abundance: .; j_gene: TRBJ1-2; len: 14; d_gene: .
CDR3aa: CAWRQISGRVLENEQFF; CDR3nt: TGTGCCTGGAGGCAGATATCCGGGAGGGTATTGGAGAATGAGCAGTTCTTC; v_gene: TRBV30; abundance: .; j_gene: TRBJ2-1; len: 17; d_gene: TRBD2
CDR3aa: CASSSRDRVFTGELFF; CDR3nt: TGTGCCAGCAGCTCCCGGGACAGGGTGTTCACCGGGGAGCTGTTTTTT; v_gene: TRBV5-4; abundance: .; j_gene: TRBJ2-2; len: 16; d_gene: TRBD1
CDR3aa: CASSVDGGDYEQYF; CDR3nt: TGTGCCAGCAGCGTAGACGGAGGGGATTACGAGCAGTACTTC; v_gene: TRBV9; abundance: .; j_gene: TRBJ2-7; len: 14; d_gene: .
CDR3aa: CSVLREGELFF; CDR3nt: TGCAGCGTTCTCCGTGAAGGGGAGCTGTTTTTT; v_gene: TRBV29-1; abundance: once; j_gene: TRBJ2-2; len: 11; d_gene: .
CDR3aa: CASSLMGQNTGELFF; CDR3nt: TGCGCCAGCAGCTTGATGGGACAGAACACCGGGGAGCTGTTTTTT; v_gene: TRBV5-1; abundance: .; j_gene: TRBJ2-2; len: 15; d_gene: .
CDR3aa: CASSTGPYSNQPQHF; CDR3nt: TGTGCCAGTAGTACTGGCCCCTATAGCAATCAGCCCCAGCATTTT; v_gene: TRBV19; abundance: .; j_gene: TRBJ1-5; len: 15; d_gene: .
CDR3aa: CASSSIRGLVNEQFF; CDR3nt: TGTGCCAGCAGCTCCATTCGGGGACTCGTCAATGAGCAGTTCTTC; v_gene: TRBV7-9; abundance: .; j_gene: TRBJ2-1; len: 15; d_gene: .
CDR3aa: CASSWQGGTDTQYF; CDR3nt: TGTGCCAGCAGTTGGCAGGGTGGGACAGATACGCAGTATTTT; v_gene: TRBV28; abundance: .; j_gene: TRBJ2-3; len: 14; d_gene: .
CDR3aa: CASSTLQGSGANVLTF; CDR3nt: TGTGCCAGCAGCACTCTCCAGGGCTCGGGGGCCAACGTCCTGACTTTC; v_gene: TRBV11-2; abundance: .; j_gene: TRBJ2-6; len: 16; d_gene: .
CDR3aa: CASSDLKGYYEQYF; CDR3nt: TGTGCCAGCAGTGACCTCAAGGGTTACTACGAGCAGTACTTC; v_gene: TRBV6-4; abundance: .; j_gene: TRBJ2-7; len: 14; d_gene: .
CDR3aa: CASRSLAGVWDNEQFF; CDR3nt: TGCGCCAGCAGGTCGCTAGCGGGAGTTTGGGACAATGAGCAGTTCTTC; v_gene: TRBV10-1; abundance: .; j_gene: TRBJ2-1; len: 16; d_gene: TRBD2
CDR3aa: CASSLYRGEQYF; CDR3nt: TGTGCCAGCAGCTTATATCGCGGCGAGCAGTACTTC; v_gene: TRBV7-6; abundance: .; j_gene: TRBJ2-7; len: 12; d_gene: .
CDR3aa: CASSEASGYSDTQYF; CDR3nt: TGTGCCAGCAGTGAAGCTAGCGGGTACTCAGATACGCAGTATTTT; v_gene: TRBV2; abundance: once; j_gene: TRBJ2-3; len: 15; d_gene: TRBD2
CDR3aa: CASSLDGARPLHF; CDR3nt: TGTGCCAGCAGCTTAGACGGGGCACGGCCCCTCCACTTT; v_gene: TRBV11-2; abundance: .; j_gene: TRBJ1-6; len: 13; d_gene: .
CDR3aa: CASSELGGYTF; CDR3nt: TGTGCCAGCAGTGAACTCGGTGGCTACACCTTC; v_gene: TRBV2; abundance: .; j_gene: TRBJ1-2; len: 11; d_gene: .
CDR3aa: CASSPDLAGETQYF; CDR3nt: TGTGCCAGCAGCCCCGACTTAGCGGGAGAGACCCAGTACTTC; v_gene: TRBV7-2; abundance: .; j_gene: TRBJ2-5; len: 14; d_gene: TRBD2
CDR3aa: CASSQTALGYNEQFF; CDR3nt: TGTGCCAGCAGCCAGACTGCACTCGGCTACAATGAGCAGTTCTTC; v_gene: TRBV7-2; abundance: .; j_gene: TRBJ2-1; len: 15; d_gene: .
CDR3aa: CASSLSTGELFF; CDR3nt: TGCGCCAGCAGCTTGAGTACTGGGGAGCTGTTTTTT; v_gene: TRBV5-1; abundance: .; j_gene: TRBJ2-2; len: 12; d_gene: .
CDR3aa: CASSQAKNIQYF; CDR3nt: TGTGCCAGCTCCCAAGCCAAAAACATTCAGTACTTC; v_gene: TRBV18; abundance: .; j_gene: TRBJ2-4; len: 12; d_gene: .
CDR3aa: CASSSTGPWGETQYF; CDR3nt: TGTGCCAGCAGTTCGACAGGCCCCTGGGGGGAGACCCAGTACTTC; v_gene: TRBV27; abundance: .; j_gene: TRBJ2-5; len: 15; d_gene: .
CDR3aa: CASSTTRRQGYEQYF; CDR3nt: TGTGCCAGCAGTACCACTCGAAGACAGGGCTACGAGCAGTACTTC; v_gene: TRBV27; abundance: .; j_gene: TRBJ2-7; len: 15; d_gene: TRBD1
CDR3aa: CAWSVHRPTEAFF; CDR3nt: TGTGCCTGGAGTGTACATCGTCCCACTGAAGCTTTCTTT; v_gene: TRBV30; abundance: .; j_gene: TRBJ1-1; len: 13; d_gene: .
CDR3aa: CATDEAFF; CDR3nt: TGTGCCACGGATGAAGCTTTCTTT; v_gene: TRBV28; abundance: .; j_gene: TRBJ1-1; len: 8; d_gene: .
CDR3aa: CASSLQGAGANVLTF; CDR3nt: TGCGCCAGCAGCTTACAGGGGGCTGGGGCCAACGTCCTGACTTTC; v_gene: TRBV5-1; abundance: .; j_gene: TRBJ2-6; len: 15; d_gene: TRBD1
CDR3aa: CAISDPGQGYEQYF; CDR3nt: TGTGCCATCAGTGATCCGGGACAGGGGTACGAGCAGTACTTC; v_gene: TRBV10-3; abundance: .; j_gene: TRBJ2-7; len: 14; d_gene: TRBD1
CDR3aa: CASSLAPAIEETQYF; CDR3nt: TGTGCCAGCAGCTTAGCTCCTGCCATAGAAGAGACCCAGTACTTC; v_gene: TRBV11-2; abundance: .; j_gene: TRBJ2-5; len: 15; d_gene: .
CDR3aa: CASSYRGGNQPQHF; CDR3nt: TGTGCCAGCAGTTACAGGGGGGGCAATCAGCCCCAGCATTTT; v_gene: TRBV27; abundance: .; j_gene: TRBJ1-5; len: 14; d_gene: TRBD1
CDR3aa: CASSLGLAGGSSYNEQFF; CDR3nt: TGTGCCAGCAGCTTAGGACTAGCGGGAGGGAGCTCCTACAATGAGCAGTTCTTC; v_gene: TRBV7-6; abundance: .; j_gene: TRBJ2-1; len: 18; d_gene: TRBD2
CDR3aa: CASSPPRTNGYEQYF; CDR3nt: TGTGCCAGCAGCCCTCCGCGAACAAACGGGTACGAGCAGTACTTC; v_gene: TRBV7-9; abundance: .; j_gene: TRBJ2-7; len: 15; d_gene: .
CDR3aa: CASSFQDNLNEQFF; CDR3nt: TGTGCCAGCAGTTTTCAGGACAACCTAAATGAGCAGTTCTTC; v_gene: TRBV27; abundance: .; j_gene: TRBJ2-1; len: 14; d_gene: .
CDR3aa: CAWTALGRQGNQPQHF; CDR3nt: TGTGCCTGGACCGCATTGGGCAGGCAGGGCAATCAGCCCCAGCATTTT; v_gene: TRBV30; abundance: .; j_gene: TRBJ1-5; len: 16; d_gene: .
CDR3aa: CASSPGQSLGYTF; CDR3nt: TGTGCCAGCAGCCCGGGACAGAGTCTGGGCTACACCTTC; v_gene: TRBV5-8; abundance: .; j_gene: TRBJ1-2; len: 13; d_gene: TRBD1
CDR3aa: CASKKRVTGELFF; CDR3nt: TGTGCCAGCAAAAAAAGAGTCACCGGGGAGCTGTTTTTT; v_gene: TRBV6-5; abundance: .; j_gene: TRBJ2-2; len: 13; d_gene: .